Presented here are 24 T cell receptor beta chains from one specimen sequenced in a study of CD8 T cells in ankylosing spondylitis. Their cognate antigens are unknown. MiXCR was run by TCRdb on the 5' RACE reads, yielding one entry per CDR3 protein. The sample lists 350,000 or so distinct CDR3 sequences; under 8.5% were seen once. Notes on the study in general: Blood from ankylosing spondylitis patients appeared to carry a characteristic eight-variant TCR beta motif.

The sample taken for sequencing was blood, either unsorted or a sorted T cell fraction (not recorded which). The receptors were sampled from a male donor with ankylosing spondylitis.

V usage is TRBV5-1 and J usage is TRBJ2-7; no clear D. In germline, CDR1 is SGHRS, CDR2 YFSETQ. The CDR3 totals 14 residues. Trimming pared 4 bases from V and 6 bases from J, leaving 17 bases between. CDR3 region: CASSRANSWIEQYF. DNA for the CDR3: TGCGCCAGCAGCCGTGCGAATTCTTGGATCGAGCAGTACTTC.

In its sample, this clonotype was seen a few times. J is TRBJ1-3 and V is TRBV2; TRBD1 aligns across 9 bases. The CDR3 is made up of 14 amino acids. V trimming: 8 bases; J trimming: 4 bases; junction bases outside the gene matches: 6. Germline CDR1 is SNHLY and CDR2 is FYNNEI. The CDR3 is CASRTGVPGNTIYF. For the CDR3, the DNA is TGTGCCAGCCGGACAGGGGTACCAGGAAACACCATATATTTT.

This clonotype has just a few counts. The V gene is TRBV6-1, the J gene TRBJ2-1; TRBD2 aligns across 11 bases. The junction had 1 base not matched to a gene; V was cut back by 4 bases and J by 2 bases. This CDR3 region has 15 residues. In germline, CDR1 is MNHNS, CDR2 SASEGT. CDR3 bases: TGTGCCAGCAGTGTTAGCGGGAGGGCCTACAATGAGCAGTTCTTC. It translates to CASSVSGRAYNEQFF.

In regard to this clonotype: The junction shows a germline mismatch at one end, possibly a read error. J is TRBJ1-5 and V is TRBV20-1; 7 positions match TRBD1. Germline-derived CDR1 and CDR2 are DFQATT and SNEGSKA (reference sequence). The CDR3 loop spans 12 amino acids. The CDR3 sequence is CSARVPQGTSYF. In DNA, the CDR3 is TGCAGTGCTAGAGTACCACAGGGGACGTCTTATTTT.

This clonotype showed up just a few times. The chain combines TRBV30 with TRBJ2-7, with D perhaps matching TRBD1 or TRBD2 (5 bases each). CDR1 and CDR2 (germline): GTSNPN, SVGIG (reference sequence). V was cut by 3 bases and J by 2 bases, with 11 bases left in between. The CDR3 is 13 residues long. The CDR3 loop reads CAWRRRGAYEQYF. The CDR3 region has the DNA TGTGCCTGGAGGCGGAGAGGGGCCTACGAGCAGTACTTC.

At least ten counts were recorded for this clonotype. The chain joins TRBV2 to TRBJ1-2; unclear D gene. The CDR3 has 14 residues. V lost 0 bases, J lost 7 bases, and 12 bases lay in between. From germline, CDR1 is SNHLY and CDR2 FYNNEI. CDR3 sequence: CASSEARALGGYTF. The DNA for the CDR3 is TGTGCCAGCAGTGAAGCACGGGCTCTCGGTGGCTACACCTTC. Filled out from reference TRBV2 and TRBJ1-2, the complete variable domain reads EPEVTQTPSHQVTQMGQEVILRCVPISNHLYFYWYRQILGQKVEFLVSFYNNEISEKSEIFDDQFSVERPDGSNFTLKIRSTKLEDSAMYFCASSEARALGGYTFGSGTRLTVV.

The chain employs TRBV11-3 and TRBJ1-2; TRBD1 might be the D (5 bases). The length of the CDR3 is 14 residues. Between the trimmed V and J ends, which lost 6 bases and 2 bases, there was a span of 13 bases. CDR1 and CDR2 (germline): SGHNT, YENEEA. In DNA, the CDR3 is TGTGCCAGCAGTCCCGTGGGGCAGAACTATGGCTACACCTTC. It specifies CASSPVGQNYGYTF.

The chain recombines TRBV5-5 with TRBJ2-1; 8 bases are a match to TRBD2. V was pared by 4 bases and J by 7 bases, with 10 bases of the junction left unmatched. Germline CDR1 SGHKS, CDR2 YYEKEE (reference sequence). The CDR3 spans 15 residues. The CDR3 loop reads CASSILAGSGNEQFF. CDR3 sequence (DNA): TGTGCCAGCAGCATCTTAGCGGGATCCGGGAATGAGCAGTTCTTC.

This clonotype has at least ten counts. This chain links TRBV7-6 with TRBJ2-1, with D perhaps matching TRBD2 (5 bases). With 5 bases removed from V and 5 bases from J, the gap between germline ends came to 19 bases. Germline CDR1 reads SGHVS; CDR2 reads FNYEAQ. CDR3 length: 16 amino acids. DNA for the CDR3: TGTGCCAGCAGCGTCATGGGGATAGCGCTGCACAATGAGCAGTTCTTC. Translating it yields CASSVMGIALHNEQFF.

This clonotype was counted between two and nine times. The chain's CDR3 is CASSLALSGQFF. The CDR3 DNA reads TGTGCCAGCAGCTTAGCGCTCTCTGGGCAGTTCTTC. The J gene is TRBJ2-1, the V gene TRBV7-9; D is uncertain. The V and J ends lost 0 bases and 12 bases respectively, with 9 bases between them. The V gene's germline CDR1 is SEHNR and CDR2 FQNEAQ (reference sequence). CDR3 length: 12 residues.

This clonotype has a handful of counts. An end of the junction differs from the germline gene, which may be a read error. The chain carries TRBV12-3 or TRBV12-4 and TRBJ1-1; D not resolved. CDR3 length: 10 amino acids. The chain's CDR3 is CASSLGSQVF. The CDR3 DNA is TGTGCCAGCAGTTTAGGATCCCAGGTCTTT.

This clonotype was counted a few times. This chain connects TRBV5-1 to TRBJ1-5, with D hard to call. V was clipped by 0 bases and J by 6 bases, with 7 bases between them. The germline V gene has CDR1 SGHRS and CDR2 YFSETQ. The length of the CDR3 is 13 residues. The CDR3 region is CASSLDDSQPQHF. In DNA, the CDR3 is TGCGCCAGCAGCTTGGACGATAGTCAGCCCCAGCATTTT.

The chain uses TRBV7-2 and TRBJ2-7, with D tentatively TRBD2 (6 bases). The CDR3 has 14 residues. Trimming removed 5 bases from V and 7 bases from J, with 18 bases in between. Germline CDR1 reads SGHTA; CDR2 reads FQGNSA. CDR3 sequence reads: CASSPQSGVYEQYF. DNA for the CDR3: TGTGCCAGCAGCCCTCAGTCGGGGGTATATGAGCAGTACTTC.

The chain joins TRBV4-1 to TRBJ2-1, with 10 bases fitting TRBD2. The CDR3 totals 16 residues. V shed 5 bases and J 8 bases; nucleotides not matched to a gene: 12. Germline CDR1 is MGHRA and CDR2 is YSYEKL. The CDR3 sequence: CASSNQREGRDDEQFF. Here the CDR3 DNA reads TGCGCCAGCAGCAACCAGCGGGAGGGCCGGGACGATGAGCAGTTCTTC.

This clonotype was observed a few times. The chain is built from TRBV29-1 and TRBJ2-7; TRBD2 is a possible D gene (6 bases). Looked up from germline, CDR1 is SQVTM and CDR2 is ANQGSEA. This CDR3 has 14 residues. Trimming left V 4 bases short and J 0 bases short, with 13 bases between. In nucleotides, the CDR3 is TGCAGCGTTGGGGCTAGCGTCAACTCCTACGAGCAGTACTTC. This translates into CSVGASVNSYEQYF.

This clonotype was detected a few times. The gene calls are TRBV2 and TRBJ2-7; 7 nucleotides line up with TRBD1. The V and J ends lost 10 bases and 5 bases, in that order; junction bases with no gene match: 8. CDR3 length equals 12 residues. Germline V lookup: CDR1 SNHLY, CDR2 FYNNEI. DNA of the CDR3: TGTGCCATCCGCCGGGACAGCCACGAGCAGTACTTC. Protein: CAIRRDSHEQYF.

This clonotype was observed many times. The chain carries TRBV4-1 and TRBJ1-2; D uncertain. The V end was cut by 1 base, the J end by 1 base, with 7 bases between. The CDR3 consists of 14 residues. CDR1 is MGHRA and CDR2 is YSYEKL in the germline V gene. CDR3 nucleotide sequence: TGCGCCAGCAGCCAAGCCGCGGGTAACTATGGCTACACCTTC. As protein: CASSQAAGNYGYTF.

The table lists this clonotype with a few counts. The rearrangement links TRBV28 to TRBJ2-7; D may correspond to TRBD1 or TRBD2 (5 bases each). CDR1 MDHEN and CDR2 SYDVKM come from the germline V gene. This CDR3 has 15 amino acids. V was pared by 2 bases and J by 3 bases, with 14 bases between. The chain's CDR3 is CASSLTGTANYEQYF. The CDR3, as DNA: TGTGCCAGCAGTTTAACCGGGACGGCGAACTACGAGCAGTACTTC.

The chain combines TRBV3-1 with TRBJ2-3, with D possibly matching TRBD1 (6 bases). The CDR3 length is 13 residues. V lost 1 base, J lost 6 bases, and 8 bases lay in between. Germline V gene lookup returns CDR1 LGHDT and CDR2 YNNKEL (reference sequence). The chain's CDR3 is CASSQGQGDTQYF. The CDR3 coding sequence is TGTGCCAGCAGCCAAGGCCAGGGGGATACGCAGTATTTT.

This chain uses TRBV11-3 with TRBJ1-4; the match to TRBD1 covers 8 bases. Germline V lookup: CDR1 SGHNT, CDR2 YENEEA. CDR3 length equals 15 residues. V lost 5 bases, J lost 8 bases, and 10 bases stayed unmatched. The CDR3 protein is CASSDRGRGQEKLFF. The CDR3 region has the DNA TGTGCCAGCAGCGACCGGGGCAGGGGGCAGGAAAAACTGTTTTTT.

This clonotype turned up a few times. The genes are TRBV5-4 and TRBJ1-4, with D possibly being TRBD1 (5 bases). Trimming pared 3 bases from V and 0 bases from J, leaving 12 bases between. CDR3 length: 16 amino acids. The V gene's germline CDR1 is SGHNT and CDR2 YYREEE (reference sequence). CDR3 protein: CASSSTGDATNEKLFF. The CDR3 bases are TGTGCCAGCAGCTCCACAGGAGATGCAACTAATGAAAAACTGTTTTTT.

This clonotype has a count of ten or more. As DNA, the CDR3 is TGCAGCTCCCGAGTCGGGGGAAACACTGAAGCTTTCTTT. Protein sequence: CSSRVGGNTEAFF. The chain uses TRBV29-1 and TRBJ1-1, with D possibly being TRBD1 (5 bases). The CDR3 runs to 13 residues. Germline CDR1 reads SQVTM; CDR2 reads ANQGSEA. Trimming removed 8 bases from V and 2 bases from J, with 15 bases in between.

This clonotype has a handful of counts. The chain uses TRBV5-5 and TRBJ2-5; TRBD2 matches 10 bases. CDR3 length equals 15 residues. CDR1 is SGHKS, CDR2 YYEKEE, per germline (reference sequence). Trimming at V came to 4 bases and at J to 3 bases, leaving 6 bases not matched to a gene. The DNA for the CDR3 is TGTGCCAGCAGCAGAGGACTAGCGGTAGAAGAGACCCAGTACTTC. Translated: CASSRGLAVEETQYF.

This clonotype appeared many times. This chain links TRBV4-1 with TRBJ1-5; weak D call: TRBD1 (5 bases). CDR1 and CDR2 (germline): MGHRA, YSYEKL. This CDR3 is built from 17 residues. V lost 1 base and J lost 2, with 15 bases in between. In nucleotides, the CDR3 is TGCGCCAGCAGCCAAGTTGCCGGGACGATCGGCAATCAGCCCCAGCATTTT. Its protein is CASSQVAGTIGNQPQHF.